These 13 T cell receptor beta chains came from one sample sequenced in a study of blood T cells in healthy people across ages. Next came a second PCR, run for roughly 6 to 11 cycles, which used a sample-barcoded 5' primer along with a J-beta primer mix. From the 5' RACE reads, TCRdb called clonotypes with MiXCR, one entry per CDR3 protein. The sample has about 970,000 distinct CDR3 sequences; 51% are singletons. The sequencing sample was made of blood. These receptors all come from a woman between 55 and 75 years old in good health.

V is TRBV15 and J is TRBJ2-3; D uncertain. The CDR3 contains 11 residues. The V and J ends lost 8 bases and 8 bases respectively, with 11 bases between them. CDR1 is LNHNV, CDR2 YYDKDF, per germline (reference sequence). The DNA for the CDR3 is TGTGCCACCGTCGCGATAGTTACGCAGTATTTT. As protein: CATVAIVTQYF.

V is TRBV20-1 and J is TRBJ2-7; tentative D call: TRBD2 (5 bases). This CDR3 comprises 15 residues. Germline assignment: CDR1 DFQATT and CDR2 SNEGSKA (reference sequence). The ends were cut back, 6 bases at V and 7 bases at J, with 25 bases in the middle. In DNA form, the CDR3 reads TGCAGTGCGCCCCCCTATAGTGGAGCGGATTGGGAGCAGTACTTC. Residues: CSAPPYSGADWEQYF.

The rearrangement joins TRBV10-2 to TRBJ2-7; no clear D gene. The germline CDR1 and CDR2 sequences are WSHSY and SAAADI. V was cut by 3 bases and J by 3 bases, with 6 bases left in between. The CDR3 spans 12 residues. The CDR3 sequence is CASSDSYYEQYF. CDR3 DNA sequence: TGCGCCAGCAGTGACTCCTACTACGAGCAGTACTTC.

The chain joins TRBV6-2 or TRBV6-3 to TRBJ1-2; D remains unclear. The CDR3 loop spans 13 amino acids. Germline loops: CDR1 MNHEY, CDR2 SVGEGT. V lost 11 bases to trimming and J lost 5 bases, with 18 bases between them. CDR3 sequence: CAGSDLNEYGYTF. The CDR3 DNA is TGTGCCGGCTCCGACCTTAACGAGTATGGCTACACCTTC.

This clonotype was observed once. The chain combines TRBV6-5 with TRBJ1-4, with a tentative D call TRBD1 (6 bases). The CDR3 runs to 12 residues. The V end lost 6 bases, the J end lost 10 bases, and 12 bases lay between the germline ends. The germline gives CDR1 MNHEY, CDR2 SVGAGI. Here the CDR3 DNA reads TGTGCCAGCAGAGGGGGAGCGAGAAAACTGTTTTTT. Protein product: CASRGGARKLFF.

This chain links TRBV28 with TRBJ2-1; TRBD2 matches at 10 bases. Germline V CDR1 and CDR2: MDHEN, SYDVKM. The CDR3 runs 15 residues. The V gene end was trimmed by 6 bases and the J gene end by 9 bases; junction bases not matched to a gene: 11. CDR3 nucleotides: TGTGCCAGCAGCCCCCCAAGGCTAGCGGGAGCTGAGCAGTTCTTC. Translation: CASSPPRLAGAEQFF.

This clonotype came up a few times. The rearrangement links TRBV29-1 to TRBJ2-7; D is perhaps TRBD2 (5 bases). The CDR3 is 10 residues long. V lost 4 bases and J lost 4, with 5 bases in between. Germline CDR1 is SQVTM and CDR2 is ANQGSEA. The CDR3 loop is CSVGGYEQYF. In nucleotides, the CDR3 is TGCAGCGTTGGAGGGTACGAGCAGTACTTC.

This clonotype has a handful of counts. V usage is TRBV6-5 and J usage is TRBJ2-5, with 7 bases identical to TRBD1. The CDR3 length is 13 residues. Per the germline V gene, CDR1 is MNHEY and CDR2 is SVGAGI. The V and J ends lost 6 bases and 4 bases, in that order; junction bases with no gene match: 5. The CDR3 here is CASRATGPETQYF. CDR3 DNA sequence: TGTGCCAGCAGAGCGACAGGGCCAGAGACCCAGTACTTC.

This clonotype has a handful of counts. CDR3 amino acids: CASTDRSYGYTF. The CDR3 DNA is TGTGCCAGCACCGACAGGTCCTATGGCTACACCTTC. The chain recombines TRBV6-6 with TRBJ1-2; possible D gene TRBD1, 6 bases. The CDR3 spans 12 residues. Germline V gene data show CDR1 as MNHNY and CDR2 as SVGAGI (reference sequence). The germline V and J ends were trimmed by 7 bases and 4 bases, with 10 bases remaining between them.

The chain is built from TRBV29-1 and TRBJ2-4; no definite D call. Germline CDR1 SQVTM, CDR2 ANQGSEA. The CDR3 consists of 10 residues. The germline V and J ends were trimmed by 6 bases and 13 bases, with 13 bases remaining between them. CDR3 sequence reads: CSVIGNEQYF. The DNA for the CDR3 is TGCAGCGTCATTGGGAATGAGCAGTACTTC.

This clonotype turned up a few times. The J gene is TRBJ2-4, the V gene TRBV4-3; D is possibly TRBD1 or TRBD2 (5 bases each). The CDR3 totals 21 residues. The V gene's germline CDR1 is LGHNA and CDR2 YSLEER. Trimming cost V 0 bases and J 6 bases, with 30 bases left between them. CDR3 coding DNA: TGCGCCAGCAGCCAAGATTTTCGGGACGATAGTGATGTCGTCGCTTTAAACATTCAGTACTTC. It translates to CASSQDFRDDSDVVALNIQYF.

J is TRBJ2-5 and V is TRBV28; weak D call: TRBD2 (5 bases). TRBJ2-7 explains the end of the DNA better; the J call may be wrong. This CDR3 region has 12 residues. Per germline, CDR1 MDHEN and CDR2 SYDVKM. CDR3 sequence: CASSRGSSEQYF. The CDR3 DNA follows: TGTGCCAGCAGCAGAGGGTCATCCGAGCAGTACTTC.

This clonotype has only a few counts. The chain recombines TRBV20-1 with TRBJ1-5; possibly TRBD1 for D (6 bases). The germline CDR1 and CDR2 sequences are DFQATT and SNEGSKA (reference sequence). The CDR3 runs to 14 residues. V gave up 2 bases and J gave up 3 bases, with 11 bases separating them. CDR3 coding DNA: TGCAGTGCTAGAAAAAGGACAGACAATCAGCCCCAGCATTTT. Residues: CSARKRTDNQPQHF.